This TCR beta chain appears in the sequencing data of a study of T cells in Graves' hyperthyroidism and ophthalmopathy. It was RNA transcripts that yielded the amplified TCR beta CDR3 regions. The HTBI set primed first-round TCR CDR3 RT-PCR. One entry per CDR3 protein results from TCRdb running MiXCR on the multiplex PCR reads. The data show 450,000 to 600,000 distinct CDR3 sequences, with roughly 15% seen just once and approximately 13% held by the top ten. Study results and caveats: Using 13 V-J features, a model discriminated ophthalmopathy from stable hyperthyroidism.

This clonotype has a count of ten or more. Its target is not known. Graves' hyperthyroidism is called stable when ophthalmopathy does not progress within 18 months. This TCR came from a woman aged 40 to 50 with Graves' hyperthyroidism. The specimen was blood.

The CDR3 bases are TGTGCCAGCAGCTTCCGTACTAGCGGGAAGCTCGATGAGCAGTTCTTC. Translating it yields CASSFRTSGKLDEQFF. This chain uses TRBV7-9 with TRBJ2-1, with 10 bases that match TRBD2. CDR1 is SEHNR, CDR2 FQNEAQ, per germline (reference sequence). This CDR3 spans 16 amino acids. Trimming removed 3 bases from V and 8 bases from J; junction bases left unmatched: 10.